Listed below are T cell receptor beta chains from one sample, sequenced in a study of cytomegalovirus exposure and HLA in healthy donors. Sequencing was performed with immunoSEQ multiplex PCR; in TCRdb, only in-frame clones are kept and a portion is missing. Of approximately 260,000 clones in the sample, over 90% are singletons; the top ten hold 1.5% to 2%. The sequenced sample was PBMCs. These receptors were taken from a girl aged 2-10 years in good health and CMV-seronegative. CDR3s include the opening cysteine and the closing phenylalanine or tryptophan. D genes are given only for firm matches. Clone size is given for some rows only: seen once, a few or many times, or a class if the clone is expanded.

CDR3nt: TGTGCCAGCAGTGGGACCGGACTAGCGGCAGATACGCAGTATTTT
CDR3aa: CASSGTGLAADTQYF
v_gene: TRBV2
abundance: .
d_gene: TRBD2
j_gene: TRBJ2-3

CDR3nt: TGTGCCAGCGGGCTAGCGGGGTTGTACGAGCAGTACTTC
CDR3aa: CASGLAGLYEQYF
v_gene: TRBV13
abundance: once
d_gene: TRBD2
j_gene: TRBJ2-7

CDR3nt: TGTGCCAGCAGCCCTGGGGGGACAGGGGGCGTCCGCTACACCTTC
CDR3aa: CASSPGGTGGVRYTF
v_gene: TRBV6-1
abundance: .
d_gene: TRBD1
j_gene: TRBJ1-2

CDR3nt: TGTGCCAGCAGTGACTACGCGGGCTACGAGCAGTACTTC
CDR3aa: CASSDYAGYEQYF
v_gene: TRBV6-4
abundance: .
d_gene: .
j_gene: TRBJ2-7

CDR3nt: TGTGCCAGCAGCGGTGGGACAACCATGAACACTGAAGCTTTCTTT
CDR3aa: CASSGGTTMNTEAFF
v_gene: TRBV9
abundance: once
d_gene: .
j_gene: TRBJ1-1

CDR3nt: TGTGCCAGCAGTGAGTTTAATGAGCAGTTCTTC
CDR3aa: CASSEFNEQFF
v_gene: TRBV6-5
abundance: .
d_gene: .
j_gene: TRBJ2-1

CDR3nt: TGTGCCAGCAGTCGCGGGGGGCCCGGGGAGCTGTTTTTT
CDR3aa: CASSRGGPGELFF
v_gene: TRBV7-9
abundance: .
d_gene: TRBD2
j_gene: TRBJ2-2

CDR3nt: TGTGCCAGCAGCTCTTGGAACACCGGGGAGCTGTTTTTT
CDR3aa: CASSSWNTGELFF
v_gene: TRBV7-9
abundance: .
d_gene: .
j_gene: TRBJ2-2

CDR3nt: TGTGCCAGCAGTTACGGGCCCCTGAACACTGAAGCTTTCTTT
CDR3aa: CASSYGPLNTEAFF
v_gene: TRBV6-5
abundance: .
d_gene: .
j_gene: TRBJ1-1

CDR3nt: TGTGCCAGCAGTGAGCAGGACAGTGGAGATACGCAGTATTTT
CDR3aa: CASSEQDSGDTQYF
v_gene: TRBV6-1
abundance: few
d_gene: .
j_gene: TRBJ2-3

CDR3nt: TGTGCCAGCAGCTTGGGCTTCCAGGGAGGGGAGCAGTTCTTC
CDR3aa: CASSLGFQGGEQFF
v_gene: TRBV5-6
abundance: .
d_gene: TRBD2
j_gene: TRBJ2-1

CDR3nt: TGTGCCGACTCCGGGACTAGCTCCTACAATGAGCAGTTCTTC
CDR3aa: CADSGTSSYNEQFF
v_gene: TRBV2
abundance: .
d_gene: TRBD2
j_gene: TRBJ2-1

CDR3nt: TGCAGCGTTGGGCAGGGGCAGGGGTATGGCTACACCTTC
CDR3aa: CSVGQGQGYGYTF
v_gene: TRBV29-1
abundance: .
d_gene: .
j_gene: TRBJ1-2

CDR3nt: TGTGCCAGCAGTTGGACAAACTCTGGAAACACCATATATTTT
CDR3aa: CASSWTNSGNTIYF
v_gene: TRBV6-5
abundance: .
d_gene: .
j_gene: TRBJ1-3